This TCR beta chain was captured by sequencing in a study of shared clonotypes between healthy human individuals. This clone showed up just once. Cells designated naive CD8 were CD45RO-negative and were positively selected for CCR7, with terminally differentiated effector memory CD45RA+ cells excluded. Measured with immunoSEQ multiplex PCR; TCRdb has only the in-frame clones, and not every one. Seen here are 2 million to 2.5 million clones, around 96% observed once, and the top ten hold 0.9% to 1.4%. Trimming cost V 2 bases and J 6 bases, with 9 bases left between them. Germline V CDR1 and CDR2: SGHTS, YDEGEE. The CDR3 has 12 residues.

The source of this sequence is a man aged 18 to 30 in good health. The chain carries TRBV5-8 and TRBJ2-7; D is possibly TRBD2 (6 bases). Material for sequencing was naive CD8+ T cells sorted from blood. DNA of the CDR3: TGTGCCAGCAGCTTCGGAGGGCCCGAGCAGTACTTC. Amino acids: CASSFGGPEQYF.